One and the same sample provided the 28 T cell receptor beta chains below, sequenced in a study of blood T cell repertoires in COVID-19. Clones were read by immunoSEQ multiplex PCR, and TCRdb kept only the in-frame ones, dropping some. This table holds about 20,000 clones, roughly 89% found once. Input material: peripheral blood. Receptors originate from a human donor in a cohort sampled during active COVID-19.

This chain joins TRBV21-1 and TRBJ2-6; the D segment call TRBD1 is taken from the table without a DNA check. TRBV21-1 is flagged as a pseudogene. CDR3 length: 17 residues. The CDR3 protein is CASSMSPDRAGANVLTF. For the CDR3, the DNA is TGTGCCAGCAGCATGTCCCCTGACAGGGCCGGGGCCAACGTCCTGACTTTC.

V is TRBV5-1 and J is TRBJ2-1; 9 bases fit TRBD2. The V and J ends lost 2 bases and 6 bases, in that order; junction bases with no gene match: 9. Germline CDR1 is SGHRS and CDR2 is YFSETQ. The CDR3 contains 16 residues. In DNA, the CDR3 is TGCGCCAGCAGCTTTTCTGGCGGGAGGGTTCCCAATGAGCAGTTCTTC. This gives the protein CASSFSGGRVPNEQFF.

This clone was found once. This chain uses TRBV9 with TRBJ1-5, with D perhaps matching TRBD1 (6 bases). The CDR3 runs 15 residues. Germline V gene data show CDR1 as SGDLS and CDR2 as YYNGEE. With 0 bases removed from V and 4 bases from J, the gap between germline ends came to 11 bases. This chain's CDR3 is CASSVGGTSNQPQHF. CDR3 DNA: TGTGCCAGCAGCGTAGGAGGGACAAGTAATCAGCCCCAGCATTTT.

The gene calls are TRBV28 and TRBJ1-5; TRBD1 might be the D (6 bases). The CDR3 extends over 13 amino acids. V lost 7 bases and J lost 6, with 13 bases in between. Germline CDR1 MDHEN, CDR2 SYDVKM. The CDR3 protein is CASIRLGGQPQHF. DNA of the CDR3: TGTGCCAGCATACGCCTAGGGGGTCAGCCCCAGCATTTT. The full variable domain, its missing parts supplied by reference TRBV28 and TRBJ1-5, is DVKVTQSSRYLVKRTGEKVFLECVQDMDHENMFWYRQDPGLGLRLIYFSYDVKMKEKGDIPEGYSVSREKKERFSLILESASTNQTSMYLCASIRLGGQPQHFGDGTRLSIL.

The CDR3: CATSARRRNEGNQPQHF. CDR3 sequence (DNA): TGTGCCACCAGTGCTCGGCGGAGGAATGAGGGCAATCAGCCCCAGCATTTT. This chain links TRBV24-1 with TRBJ1-5; no clear D gene. Trimming stripped 5 bases from V and 2 bases from J, with 18 bases between. This CDR3 is 17 amino acids long. The germline V gene encodes CDR1 KGHDR and CDR2 SFDVKD.

This clone was detected once. The V gene is TRBV6-5, the J gene TRBJ2-4; possibly TRBD1 for D (6 bases). The CDR3 extends over 13 amino acids. V was shortened by 5 bases and J by 6 bases, with 11 bases between the two germline ends. The germline gives CDR1 MNHEY, CDR2 SVGAGI. The CDR3 loop reads CASSPTGRNIQYF. CDR3 bases: TGTGCCAGCAGTCCCACAGGGAGAAACATTCAGTACTTC.

The chain carries TRBV10-3 and TRBJ2-3; D gene unclear. Trimming left V 10 bases short and J 3 bases short, with 20 bases between. The CDR3 has 15 amino acids. In germline, CDR1 is ENHRY, CDR2 SYGVKD. This CDR3 is CATSLESYLTDTQYF. The CDR3 nucleotides are TGTGCCACCTCCCTAGAATCCTACCTAACAGATACGCAGTATTTT.

The chain has TRBV19 and TRBJ1-1, with D unclear. The CDR3 is made up of 13 amino acids. Germline V gives CDR1 LNHDA, CDR2 SQIVND (reference sequence). Trimming stripped 5 bases from V and 0 bases from J, with 7 bases between. CDR3 sequence reads: CASSLYVNTEAFF. For the CDR3, the DNA is TGTGCCAGTAGTCTATACGTGAACACTGAAGCTTTCTTT.

The V and J genes are TRBV5-1 and TRBJ2-5; TRBD2 aligns across 11 bases. Germline V CDR1 and CDR2: SGHRS, YFSETQ. CDR3 length: 18 amino acids. Germline trimming cut 4 bases from V and 5 bases from J; bases unmatched to any gene: 16. The CDR3 protein is CASSGGTSGLTWAETQYF. DNA for the CDR3: TGCGCCAGCAGCGGGGGGACTAGCGGCTTGACGTGGGCCGAGACCCAGTACTTC.

The V gene is TRBV7-9, the J gene TRBJ1-3; D uncertain. This CDR3 spans 17 amino acids. Germline CDR1 and CDR2: SEHNR and FQNEAQ (reference sequence). The ends were cut back, 7 bases at V and 1 base at J, with 20 bases in the middle. The CDR3 DNA sequence: TGTGCCAGCACCTTCACCGGTACGGGAAGATCTGGAAACACCATATATTTT. Amino acids: CASTFTGTGRSGNTIYF.

This chain uses TRBV5-4 with TRBJ1-3; TRBD1 aligns across 7 bases. The trim removed 4 bases at V and 0 bases at J, leaving 1 base unmatched. CDR3 size: 14 residues. Per the germline V gene, CDR1 is SGHNT and CDR2 is YYREEE (reference sequence). The CDR3 region has the DNA TGTGCCAGCAGCAGACAGGGCTCTGGAAACACCATATATTTT. Protein: CASSRQGSGNTIYF.

The CDR3 region has the DNA TGCGCCAGCAGTCAACGGGTCGCAGGGGGCTGTGAAAAACTGTTTTTT. Protein: CASSQRVAGGCEKLFF. The chain has TRBV23-1 and TRBJ1-4; 8 positions match TRBD1. TRBV23-1 belongs to the ORF category, with a function that is uncertain. With V trimmed by 2 bases and J by 7 bases, 9 bases remained unmatched. CDR3 size: 16 residues.

The V gene is TRBV19, the J gene TRBJ1-5; TRBD1 aligns across 7 bases. The V and J ends lost 5 bases and 2 bases, in that order; junction bases with no gene match: 9. This CDR3 is built from 16 residues. Germline CDR1 is LNHDA and CDR2 is SQIVND (reference sequence). CDR3 in amino acids: CASSVPSGTGNQPQHF. The CDR3, as DNA: TGTGCCAGTAGTGTACCTTCAGGGACAGGCAATCAGCCCCAGCATTTT. Looking up the rest from reference TRBV19 and TRBJ1-5 gives the full variable domain: DGGITQSPKYLFRKEGQNVTLSCEQNLNHDAMYWYRQDPGQGLRLIYYSQIVNDFQKGDIAEGYSVSREKKESFPLTVTSAQKNPTAFYLCASSVPSGTGNQPQHFGDGTRLSIL.

The CDR3 reads CASRQGYQETQYF. CDR3 DNA: TGTGCCAGCAGACAGGGATACCAAGAGACCCAGTACTTC. The chain is built from TRBV2 and TRBJ2-5; D may be TRBD1 (6 bases). Germline V gene sequence: CDR1 SNHLY, CDR2 FYNNEI. CDR3 length equals 13 residues. Trimming removed 6 bases from V and 0 bases from J, with 8 bases in between. The full variable domain, in which reference TRBV2 and TRBJ2-5 provide the parts outside the CDR3, is EPEVTQTPSHQVTQMGQEVILRCVPISNHLYFYWYRQILGQKVEFLVSFYNNEISEKSEIFDDQFSVERPDGSNFTLKIRSTKLEDSAMYFCASRQGYQETQYFGPGTRLLVL.

The chain has TRBV7-2 and TRBJ1-1; D may be TRBD1 (6 bases). Germline CDR1 SGHTA, CDR2 FQGNSA. This CDR3 is 14 amino acids long. V lost 2 bases to trimming and J lost 10 bases, with 17 bases between them. CDR3 DNA sequence: TGTGCCAGCAGCTTATGGGGGCAAGCCTCCGGAGCTTTCTTT. Its protein product is CASSLWGQASGAFF.

This chain connects TRBV24-1 to TRBJ1-6; 11 bases are a match to TRBD1. The CDR3 totals 16 residues. V lost 8 bases, J lost 14 bases, and 16 bases stayed unmatched. CDR1 KGHDR and CDR2 SFDVKD come from the germline V gene. The CDR3 region has the DNA TGTGCCACCACCGGGGGGACAGGGGGGACGGGGGCGGCCCTCCACTTT. It codes for CATTGGTGGTGAALHF.

The chain recombines TRBV10-3 with TRBJ2-2; D unresolved. The CDR3 has 13 amino acids. The germline V gene has CDR1 ENHRY and CDR2 SYGVKD. The germline V and J ends were trimmed by 3 bases and 0 bases, with 2 bases remaining between them. The CDR3 DNA sequence: TGTGCCATCAGTGACACGAACACCGGGGAGCTGTTTTTT. Its protein product is CAISDTNTGELFF.

This clone was picked up one time. The chain uses TRBV10-3 and TRBJ2-7, with a weak D call TRBD2 (5 bases). Germline V gene lookup returns CDR1 ENHRY and CDR2 SYGVKD. There are 10 residues in the CDR3. The V gene lost 11 bases and the J gene lost 6 bases, with 11 bases spanning the gap. This chain's CDR3 is CAADYLEQYV. Here the CDR3 DNA reads TGTGCCGCCGACTATCTCGAGCAGTACGTC.

V and J are TRBV28 and TRBJ2-2; 8 nucleotides align to TRBD1. V lost 6 bases to trimming and J lost 7 bases; unmatched junction nucleotides: 7. The CDR3 extends over 14 amino acids. Germline V CDR1 and CDR2: MDHEN, SYDVKM. Here the CDR3 DNA reads TGTGCCAGCAGCCGGGGACAGGTGAACGGGGAGCTGTTTTTT. Residues: CASSRGQVNGELFF.

This chain links TRBV4-3 with TRBJ2-1; 8 bases fit TRBD1. V dropped 1 base and J dropped 5; count of bases not matched to a gene: 4. CDR1 is LGHNA, CDR2 YSLEER, per germline. This CDR3 spans 15 amino acids. CDR3 region: CASSQAGTGNNEQFF. The CDR3 coding sequence is TGCGCCAGCAGCCAAGCCGGGACAGGAAACAATGAGCAGTTCTTC.

CDR3 coding DNA: TGTGCCACCAGTGAATCCGGGACAGGGGCCTACGAGCAGTACTTC. Its protein is CATSESGTGAYEQYF. The chain has TRBV24-1 and TRBJ2-7; 10 nucleotides line up with TRBD1. J lost 2 bases, V lost 4 bases, and 4 bases had no gene match. This CDR3 comprises 15 residues. Germline CDR1 reads KGHDR; CDR2 reads SFDVKD.

The chain uses TRBV6-9 and TRBJ2-3, with TRBD2 identical over 11 bases. V lost 2 bases to trimming and J lost 5 bases; unmatched junction nucleotides: 12. The CDR3 has 18 residues. Germline V gives CDR1 MNHGY, CDR2 SVAAGI. For the CDR3, the DNA is TGTGCCAGCAGTTATCGGGCACTAGCGGGAGTCGGTGGAGATACGCAGTATTTT. This codes for CASSYRALAGVGGDTQYF.

The chain is built from TRBV9 and TRBJ2-3; 10 bases match TRBD2. CDR1 is SGDLS, CDR2 YYNGEE, per germline. The CDR3 runs 17 residues. V was clipped by 1 base and J by 1 base; unmatched bases: 6. CDR3 sequence: CASSVSGGAVGTDTQYF. CDR3 nucleotide sequence: TGTGCCAGCAGCGTAAGCGGGGGGGCCGTGGGCACAGATACGCAGTATTTT.

The chain carries TRBV4-3 and TRBJ1-2, with a possible D match to TRBD1 (5 bases). The CDR3 length is 15 residues. The ends were cut back, 0 bases at V and 5 bases at J, with 13 bases in the middle. The germline CDR1 and CDR2 sequences are LGHNA and YSLEER. The CDR3 DNA sequence: TGCGCCAGCAGCCAAGATGCTTCTCCAGGGTATGGCTACACCTTC. Its protein is CASSQDASPGYGYTF.

About this clone: The sample contains more than one DNA sequence encoding this CDR3. This chain links TRBV18 with TRBJ2-7; D perhaps matches TRBD2 (6 bases). The germline CDR1 and CDR2 sequences are KGHSH and LQKENI. CDR3 size: 15 residues. Trimming took 3 bases from V and 4 from J, leaving 16 bases between them. The CDR3 spells CASSPGFGGKYEQYF. The DNA for the CDR3 is TGTGCCAGCTCACCGGGGTTCGGGGGAAAGTACGAGCAGTACTTC.

The chain links TRBV7-2 to TRBJ1-4; weak D call: TRBD1 (5 bases). This CDR3 is 14 amino acids long. V lost 2 bases and J lost 2, with 6 bases in between. The germline CDR1 and CDR2 sequences are SGHTA and FQGNSA. CDR3 DNA sequence: TGTGCCAGCAGCTTAAGACAGACTAATGAAAAACTGTTTTTT. Protein: CASSLRQTNEKLFF.

The chain joins TRBV10-3 to TRBJ1-3, with 8 bases that match TRBD1. Per the germline V gene, CDR1 is ENHRY and CDR2 is SYGVKD. The CDR3 loop spans 17 amino acids. Germline trimming cut 0 bases from V and 0 bases from J; bases unmatched to any gene: 4. The CDR3, as DNA: TGTGCCATCAGTGAGTCGCTAGGACAGGGCTCTGGAAACACCATATATTTT. Amino acids: CAISESLGQGSGNTIYF.

The J gene is TRBJ2-4, the V gene TRBV27; 7 bases agree with TRBD1. This CDR3 region has 18 residues. Trimming took 4 bases from V and 1 from J; bases not matched to a gene: 13. The V gene's germline CDR1 is MNHEY and CDR2 SMNVEV (reference sequence). DNA for the CDR3: TGTGCCAGCAGTTCTGACCTCGACAGGGCCCAGGCCAAAAACATTCAGTACTTC. Amino acids: CASSSDLDRAQAKNIQYF.